Presented here are 22 T cell receptor beta chains from one specimen sequenced in a study of technical replicates of blood from a handful of donors listed by TCRdb under 2017. Libraries were built with the immunoSEQ multiplex PCR assay. TCRdb carries this immuneACCESS record with in-frame sequences only. Its versions omit some clonotypes, under half of them owing to an unresolved V gene in the studies checked, with the rest unexplained. This sample has 91,000 or so clones in its table, and approximately 95% of those were observed once. The ten largest clones capture roughly 0.28% of the sample. The sample comprised T cells isolated from PBMCs. The source is a human donor in good health.

The rearrangement uses TRBV7-9 and TRBJ2-7, with 12 bases lining up with TRBD1. This CDR3 is built from 17 residues. J gave up 1 base and V 5 bases, and 9 bases lay outside the gene matches. Germline loops: CDR1 SEHNR, CDR2 FQNEAQ (reference sequence). The CDR3 coding sequence is TGTGCCAGCAGCGCTGGGGACAGGGGGCCGTTTTCCTACGAGCAGTACTTC. The encoded protein is CASSAGDRGPFSYEQYF.

Points on this clone: Compared with germline, one end of the junction differs, possibly owing to a read error. The V call is TRBV27, the J call TRBJ2-7, with 9 bases lining up with TRBD1. Per germline, CDR1 MNHEY and CDR2 SMNVEV (reference sequence). The CDR3 has 16 residues. The CDR3 DNA follows: TGTGCCGGCAGTTTAGAGGGACAGGGTTTCCCCTACGAGCAGTACTTC. It codes for CAGSLEGQGFPYEQYF.

This chain links TRBV30 with TRBJ2-7; D not certain. V was clipped by 3 bases and J by 7 bases, with 16 bases between them. The V gene's germline CDR1 is GTSNPN and CDR2 SVGIG (reference sequence). CDR3 length: 13 amino acids. The CDR3 loop reads CAWRERLWWEQYF. In DNA form, the CDR3 reads TGTGCCTGGAGAGAGAGGCTGTGGTGGGAGCAGTACTTC.

The rearrangement links TRBV29-1 to TRBJ2-7; 7 nucleotides match TRBD2. The CDR3 sequence is 12 residues long. J gave up 6 bases and V 6 bases, and 8 bases lay outside the gene matches. The germline gives CDR1 SQVTM, CDR2 ANQGSEA. DNA of the CDR3: TGCAGCGTAGGACTAGGGCGGGGCGAGCAGTACTTC. It yields the protein CSVGLGRGEQYF.

The gene calls are TRBV5-1 and TRBJ1-5, with D hard to call. The germline V gene has CDR1 SGHRS and CDR2 YFSETQ. V was shortened by 4 bases and J by 3 bases, with 11 bases between the two germline ends. This CDR3 is built from 14 residues. The CDR3, as DNA: TGCGCCAGCAGCGAGGGAGTTAACAATCAGCCCCAGCATTTT. Its translation is CASSEGVNNQPQHF.

This chain joins TRBV15 and TRBJ2-7; the D is unclear. CDR3 length: 13 residues. V shed 6 bases and J shed 2 bases, with 11 bases lying between them. Germline V gene sequence: CDR1 LNHNV, CDR2 YYDKDF (reference sequence). CDR3 loop: CATSLEPTYEQYF. The CDR3 DNA follows: TGTGCCACCAGTCTAGAGCCTACCTACGAGCAGTACTTC.

The chain is built from TRBV7-9 and TRBJ2-2; 7 positions agree with TRBD1. Germline CDR1 SEHNR, CDR2 FQNEAQ (reference sequence). V dropped 5 bases and J dropped 1; count of bases not matched to a gene: 13. CDR3 length: 18 residues. CDR3 nucleotide sequence: TGTGCCAGCAGCAGTGAGCCCGGGACAGAAAGGAACACCGGGGAGCTGTTTTTT. Its translation: CASSSEPGTERNTGELFF.

The rearrangement joins TRBV28 to TRBJ2-7; TRBD2 might be the D (7 bases). This CDR3 spans 12 amino acids. CDR1 MDHEN and CDR2 SYDVKM come from the germline V gene. Trimming removed 4 bases from V and 6 bases from J, with 10 bases in between. Here the CDR3 reads CASSYREGEQYF. In nucleotides, the CDR3 is TGTGCCAGCAGTTACAGGGAGGGCGAGCAGTACTTC.

This clone has just a few counts. J is TRBJ1-1 and V is TRBV5-1; D is unclear. This CDR3 has 14 amino acids. The germline V and J ends were trimmed by 4 bases and 1 base, with 11 bases remaining between them. Germline assignment: CDR1 SGHRS and CDR2 YFSETQ. The DNA of the CDR3 is TGCGCCAGCAGCATGATCCAGGAGAACACTGAAGCTTTCTTT. It encodes CASSMIQENTEAFF.

A word on this clone: One junction end does not reproduce the germline sequence, and a read error may be involved. CDR3 region: CASSIDGTSSNEQYF. The CDR3 bases are TGTGCCAGTAGTATAGATGGGACTAGCTCCAACGAGCAGTACTTC. The J gene is TRBJ2-7, the V gene TRBV19; TRBD2 matches at 9 bases. Germline V gene data show CDR1 as LNHDA and CDR2 as SQIVND (reference sequence). CDR3 length: 15 amino acids.

This rearrangement joins TRBV19 to TRBJ1-4; TRBD1 is a possible D gene (5 bases). The CDR3 runs 14 residues. V was pared by 6 bases and J by 1 base, with 9 bases between. The germline gives CDR1 LNHDA, CDR2 SQIVND (reference sequence). The DNA of the CDR3 is TGTGCCAGTAGCAGGGAACGAACTAATGAAAAACTGTTTTTT. It yields the protein CASSRERTNEKLFF.

The chain has TRBV19 and TRBJ1-5, with D perhaps matching TRBD1 (5 bases). V shed 5 bases and J shed 4 bases, with 9 bases lying between them. Germline lookup yields CDR1 LNHDA and CDR2 SQIVND (reference sequence). CDR3 length equals 13 residues. CDR3 residues: CASSLRENQPQHF. CDR3 in DNA: TGTGCCAGTAGTCTCAGGGAAAATCAGCCCCAGCATTTT. Full variable domain (outside the CDR3, taken from reference TRBV19 and TRBJ1-5): DGGITQSPKYLFRKEGQNVTLSCEQNLNHDAMYWYRQDPGQGLRLIYYSQIVNDFQKGDIAEGYSVSREKKESFPLTVTSAQKNPTAFYLCASSLRENQPQHFGDGTRLSIL.

The chain employs TRBV29-1 and TRBJ2-3; 16 bases agree with TRBD2. V was clipped by 0 bases and J by 2 bases; unmatched bases: 11. The CDR3 has 20 amino acids. CDR1 SQVTM and CDR2 ANQGSEA come from the germline V gene. CDR3 protein: CSVEEMSPGTSGGVTDTQYF. The CDR3 DNA sequence: TGCAGCGTTGAAGAAATGAGTCCTGGGACTAGCGGGGGGGTCACAGATACGCAGTATTTT.

The chain recombines TRBV6-5 with TRBJ1-5; D is undetermined. CDR1 and CDR2 (germline): MNHEY, SVGAGI. This CDR3 has 14 amino acids. Trimming took 4 bases from V and 1 from J, leaving 8 bases between them. The DNA of the CDR3 is TGTGCCAGCAGTTCCGACAACAGCAATCAGCCCCAGCATTTT. This translates into CASSSDNSNQPQHF.

The gene calls are TRBV4-2 and TRBJ1-5, with 7 bases matching TRBD1. The CDR3 length is 20 residues. Trimming at V came to 3 bases and at J to 0 bases, leaving 17 bases not matched to a gene. Germline V CDR1 and CDR2: LGHNA, YNFKEQ. In DNA, the CDR3 is TGTGCCAGCAGCCACTTGTTAGTGGGACAGAGCTCTTATAGCAATCAGCCCCAGCATTTT. It specifies CASSHLLVGQSSYSNQPQHF.

The chain couples TRBV4-1 to TRBJ1-1; tentatively, D is TRBD1 (5 bases). From germline, CDR1 is MGHRA and CDR2 YSYEKL. This CDR3 region has 16 residues. V was cut by 4 bases and J by 1 base, with 16 bases left in between. The chain's CDR3 is CASSPGGTIPNTEAFF. The CDR3 coding sequence is TGCGCCAGCAGCCCCGGGGGGACCATACCGAACACTGAAGCTTTCTTT.

The DNA for the CDR3 is TGTGCCAGCAGTTTGTTCGTAGGGGCCAACGTCCTGACTTTC. Amino acid sequence: CASSLFVGANVLTF. This sequence joins TRBV28 and TRBJ2-6; D is ambiguous. The V end was cut by 3 bases, the J end by 4 bases, with 7 bases between. The germline CDR1 and CDR2 sequences are MDHEN and SYDVKM. This CDR3 has 14 residues.

The chain recombines TRBV5-1 with TRBJ2-4; possibly TRBD2 for D (7 bases). V was trimmed by 4 bases and J by 0 bases, leaving 23 bases between them. Germline V CDR1 and CDR2: SGHRS, YFSETQ. This CDR3 comprises 19 residues. The CDR3 loop is CASSAGEGYTNGAKNIQYF. CDR3 DNA sequence: TGCGCCAGCAGCGCAGGGGAGGGTTATACAAACGGAGCCAAAAACATTCAGTACTTC. The full variable domain, its missing parts supplied by reference TRBV5-1 and TRBJ2-4, is KAGVTQTPRYLIKTRGQQVTLSCSPISGHRSVSWYQQTPGQGLQFLFEYFSETQRNKGNFPGRFSGRQFSNSRSEMNVSTLELGDSALYLCASSAGEGYTNGAKNIQYFGAGTRLSVL.

The table lists this clone with a count of one. The chain has TRBV2 and TRBJ2-7; TRBD2 matches 7 bases. The CDR3 spans 14 residues. CDR1 is SNHLY, CDR2 FYNNEI, per germline. With V trimmed by 6 bases and J by 3 bases, 8 bases remained unmatched. The CDR3 protein is CASRGPSGYYEQYF. In nucleotides, the CDR3 is TGTGCCAGCAGGGGTCCTAGCGGTTACTACGAGCAGTACTTC.

This clone was counted between two and nine times. The J gene is TRBJ1-5, the V gene TRBV4-1, with D possibly TRBD1 on 6 matching bases. CDR3 length equals 16 residues. From germline, CDR1 is MGHRA and CDR2 YSYEKL. Trimming shortened V by 4 bases and J by 3 bases, and 16 bases separated the two germline ends. The CDR3 loop is CASSPISGVFNQPQHF. DNA for the CDR3: TGCGCCAGCAGCCCAATCTCAGGGGTGTTCAATCAGCCCCAGCATTTT.

The chain carries TRBV10-3 and TRBJ1-5, with 7 bases lining up with TRBD1. The CDR3 has 16 amino acids. The germline gives CDR1 ENHRY, CDR2 SYGVKD. V was clipped by 3 bases and J by 6 bases; unmatched bases: 11. CDR3 in amino acids: CAISDKGTGDFQPQHF. The CDR3 region has the DNA TGTGCCATCAGTGATAAGGGAACAGGGGACTTTCAGCCCCAGCATTTT.

The chain is built from TRBV18 and TRBJ1-4; D is undetermined. V lost 2 bases and J lost 8, with 18 bases in between. The CDR3 runs 16 residues. Germline values: CDR1 KGHSH, CDR2 LQKENI. The CDR3 region is CASSPSVKGGYEKLFF. CDR3 nucleotides: TGTGCCAGCTCACCATCTGTTAAGGGAGGGTACGAAAAACTGTTTTTT.